The 5 T cell receptor beta chains presented below share a single source sample, sequenced in a study of identical twins. TCRdb re-analysed the 5' RACE reads in MiXCR, keeping a single row per CDR3 protein. Counted here are 200,000 to 250,000 distinct CDR3 sequences, 12% occurring once; the ten biggest clones make up under 4.5%. Another study also made use of these data, one on yellow fever vaccine responses in identical twins.

The sequencing input was memory (CD45RO+) T cells sorted from blood. The source is a woman under 30 in good health.

A few counts support this clonotype. The chain combines TRBV24-1 with TRBJ2-1; 8 positions match TRBD2. CDR1 is KGHDR, CDR2 SFDVKD, per germline. The V and J ends lost 3 bases and 4 bases, in that order; junction bases with no gene match: 4. The CDR3 totals 15 residues. In DNA form, the CDR3 reads TGTGCCACCAGTGATCTTAGCGGGAAGTACAATGAGCAGTTCTTC. As protein: CATSDLSGKYNEQFF.

This clonotype has just a few counts. The CDR3: CSATTGRMSSYEQYF. DNA for the CDR3: TGCAGTGCTACGACGGGGAGGATGAGCTCCTACGAGCAGTACTTC. The chain carries TRBV20-1 and TRBJ2-7; perhaps TRBD2 as D (6 bases). With 4 bases removed from V and 0 bases from J, the gap between germline ends came to 16 bases. The CDR3 loop spans 15 amino acids. The germline V gene encodes CDR1 DFQATT and CDR2 SNEGSKA (reference sequence).

The genes are TRBV2 and TRBJ2-1; no reliable D call. In germline, CDR1 is SNHLY, CDR2 FYNNEI. Trimming stripped 7 bases from V and 4 bases from J, with 2 bases between. This CDR3 contains 10 residues. Here the CDR3 reads CASTYNEQFF. CDR3 sequence (DNA): TGTGCCAGCACGTACAATGAGCAGTTCTTC.

This clonotype was seen only a few times. The CDR3, as DNA: TGTGCCAGCAGCCCCGCTTCCTACAATGAGCAGTTCTTC. Amino acids: CASSPASYNEQFF. The V gene is TRBV14, the J gene TRBJ2-1; D unclear. This CDR3 spans 13 amino acids. CDR1 is SGHDN, CDR2 FVKESK, per germline. Trimming stripped 4 bases from V and 1 base from J, with 5 bases between.

This clonotype was seen ten or more times. This rearrangement joins TRBV14 to TRBJ2-7; TRBD1 aligns across 7 bases. Germline V gives CDR1 SGHDN, CDR2 FVKESK. The CDR3 runs to 12 residues. The junction had 5 bases not matched to a gene; V was cut back by 6 bases and J by 6 bases. DNA of the CDR3: TGTGCCAGCAGTCCGACAGGGATCGAGCAGTACTTC. It codes for CASSPTGIEQYF.